The 22 T cell receptor beta chains reported below all come from one sample, sequenced in a study of radiotherapy plus CTLA-4 blockade in lung cancer (dated 2018 in TCRdb). The library came from the immunoSEQ multiplex PCR assay. Held by TCRdb, this immuneACCESS table contains in-frame sequences only and omits some clones. Under half of the omission traces to an unresolved V gene where checked; the cause of the rest is unknown. For this sample there are 120,000 or so clones; about 77% appear just once. The ten largest clones represent 5% to 5.5% of the sample. The sample in question was peripheral blood, obtained from a patient treated with radiotherapy plus ipilimumab. The receptors here all came from a human donor with non-small cell lung cancer who had a partial response to radiotherapy plus ipilimumab.

V usage is TRBV6-5 and J usage is TRBJ2-5, with 7 bases matching TRBD2. Germline CDR1 MNHEY, CDR2 SVGAGI. The CDR3 contains 15 residues. Losses at the gene ends were 0 bases for V and 2 bases for J; bases not matched to a gene: 3. CDR3 region: CASSYSMGGQETQYF. The CDR3 DNA is TGTGCCAGCAGTTACTCGATGGGGGGGCAAGAGACCCAGTACTTC.

This clone turned up a few times. The CDR3 loop reads CASSSLGGAFF. CDR3 nucleotide sequence: TGTGCCAGCAGCTCCCTAGGCGGGGCTTTCTTT. This chain connects TRBV7-9 to TRBJ1-1; D gene unclear. Germline V gene lookup returns CDR1 SEHNR and CDR2 FQNEAQ (reference sequence). Deletions cut 4 bases from V and 11 bases from J, with 11 bases between. The length of the CDR3 is 11 residues. Combining the CDR3 with reference TRBV7-9 and TRBJ1-1 gives the whole variable domain DTGVSQNPRHKITKRGQNVTFRCDPISEHNRLYWYRQTLGQGPEFLTYFQNEAQLEKSRLLSDRFSAERPKGSFSTLEIQRTEQGDSAMYLCASSSLGGAFFGQGTRLTVV.

The rearrangement links TRBV29-1 to TRBJ2-3; 7 bases map to TRBD2. The CDR3 runs to 12 residues. The J segment lost 3 bases and the V segment lost 8 bases, leaving 5 bases of the junction unmatched. Germline CDR1 reads SQVTM; CDR2 reads ANQGSEA. CDR3 nucleotide sequence: TGCAGCACTGAGCGGGGAACAGATACGCAGTATTTT. It specifies CSTERGTDTQYF.

This clone has a handful of counts. J is TRBJ1-1 and V is TRBV5-4; D not certain. Germline assignment: CDR1 SGHNT and CDR2 YYREEE (reference sequence). The ends were cut back, 1 base at V and 6 bases at J, with 7 bases in the middle. This CDR3 is built from 12 residues. CDR3 bases: TGTGCCAGCAGCTTGTCACAGTCTGAAGCTTTCTTT. This translates into CASSLSQSEAFF.

About this clone itself: The sample has other DNA sequences that encode this CDR3 too. This chain joins TRBV6-1 and TRBJ1-2; the D is unclear. The CDR3 contains 10 residues. CDR1 is MNHNS, CDR2 SASEGT, per germline. Trimming shortened V by 5 bases and J by 7 bases, and 5 bases separated the two germline ends. The CDR3 bases are TGTGCCAGCAGTTTTCGTGGCTACACCTTC. This translates into CASSFRGYTF.

V usage is TRBV11-2 and J usage is TRBJ2-7, with a weak D call TRBD1 (5 bases). CDR1 SGHAT and CDR2 FQNNGV come from the germline V gene. V lost 3 bases and J 6 bases, leaving 12 bases between the germline ends. This CDR3 comprises 13 residues. The CDR3 DNA reads as TGTGCCAGCAGCTTCTCAGGGATAAGCGAGCAGTACTTC. This sequence encodes CASSFSGISEQYF.

The chain carries TRBV5-4 and TRBJ2-2, with 9 bases lining up with TRBD2. Germline CDR1 SGHNT, CDR2 YYREEE (reference sequence). CDR3 length: 16 amino acids. With V trimmed by 3 bases and J by 3 bases, 6 bases remained unmatched. CDR3 sequence (DNA): TGTGCCAGCAGCTCCGGCGGGAGGGGAGACACCGGGGAGCTGTTTTTT. Amino acid sequence: CASSSGGRGDTGELFF.

This clone came up a few times. V and J are TRBV7-9 and TRBJ1-2, with TRBD1 as a possible D gene (5 bases). Germline CDR1 is SEHNR and CDR2 is FQNEAQ (reference sequence). The V end lost 0 bases, the J end lost 7 bases, and 12 bases lay between the germline ends. The CDR3 loop spans 14 amino acids. CDR3 in amino acids: CASSLAGGGGGYTF. The CDR3 region has the DNA TGTGCCAGCAGCTTAGCTGGGGGAGGTGGTGGCTACACCTTC.

The chain is built from TRBV4-1 and TRBJ2-1, with a possible D match to TRBD1 (5 bases). Trimming cost V 4 bases and J 7 bases, with 17 bases left between them. The CDR3 extends over 15 amino acids. Germline lookup yields CDR1 MGHRA and CDR2 YSYEKL. CDR3 loop: CASSLMGLPGNEQFF. In DNA, the CDR3 is TGCGCCAGCAGCCTCATGGGGCTCCCAGGTAATGAGCAGTTCTTC.

CDR3 sequence: CASRRTSGRTDTQYF. As DNA, the CDR3 is TGTGCCAGCAGGAGGACTAGCGGGAGGACAGATACGCAGTATTTT. This chain links TRBV7-2 with TRBJ2-3; TRBD2 agrees at 14 bases. V gave up 6 bases and J gave up 3 bases; unmatched junction bases: 2. The germline gives CDR1 SGHTA, CDR2 FQGNSA. CDR3 length: 15 amino acids.

The table lists this clone with a count of one. The rearrangement joins TRBV28 to TRBJ2-7, with D possibly matching TRBD2 (6 bases). There are 12 residues in the CDR3. V was pared by 5 bases and J by 4 bases, with 9 bases between. Germline V CDR1 and CDR2: MDHEN, SYDVKM. CDR3 DNA sequence: TGTGCCAGCAGTGGAGGGCCATACGAGCAGTACGTC. Encoded protein: CASSGGPYEQYV.

V usage is TRBV2 and J usage is TRBJ2-1; 9 bases fit TRBD2. With 8 bases clipped from V and 10 bases from J, the junction kept 15 bases outside the gene matches. CDR3 length equals 15 residues. CDR1 is SNHLY and CDR2 is FYNNEI in the germline V gene. CDR3: CASQAGTSSFIEQFF. The CDR3 region has the DNA TGTGCCAGCCAAGCCGGGACTAGCAGTTTTATAGAGCAGTTCTTC.

The gene calls are TRBV7-2 and TRBJ2-5; D may be TRBD2 (6 bases). The V gene's germline CDR1 is SGHTA and CDR2 FQGNSA. V gave up 6 bases and J gave up 5 bases, with 16 bases separating them. The CDR3 loop spans 14 amino acids. The DNA of the CDR3 is TGTGCCAGCAGTTCTCAGGGAGGCCCGGAGACCCAGTACTTC. It is translated as CASSSQGGPETQYF.

The V gene is TRBV6-5, the J gene TRBJ2-5; D gene ambiguous. Germline lookup yields CDR1 MNHEY and CDR2 SVGAGI. Trimming stripped 0 bases from V and 5 bases from J, with 4 bases between. The CDR3 consists of 12 residues. DNA of the CDR3: TGTGCCAGCAGTTACTCTCGGGAGACCCAGTACTTC. Translation gives CASSYSRETQYF.

The rearrangement uses TRBV18 and TRBJ1-2; D is possibly TRBD1 (5 bases). Germline V CDR1 and CDR2: KGHSH, LQKENI. V was pared by 2 bases and J by 2 bases, with 9 bases between. The CDR3 is made up of 14 amino acids. CDR3: CASSPDSKNYGYTF. DNA for the CDR3: TGTGCCAGCTCACCAGACAGTAAAAACTATGGCTACACCTTC.

The rearrangement uses TRBV6-6 and TRBJ2-7, with D perhaps matching TRBD1 (6 bases). Germline V CDR1 and CDR2: MNHNY, SVGAGI (reference sequence). V was cut by 6 bases and J by 0 bases, with 12 bases left in between. This CDR3 spans 14 amino acids. The CDR3 DNA follows: TGTGCCAGCAGCCGAACGGACAGCTCCTACGAGCAGTACGTC. Its protein is CASSRTDSSYEQYV.

The chain recombines TRBV28 with TRBJ2-2; TRBD1 matches at 8 bases. Unmatched junction bases numbered 7, after V lost 6 bases and J lost 4 bases. The CDR3 length is 15 residues. CDR1 and CDR2 (germline): MDHEN, SYDVKM. CDR3 sequence (DNA): TGTGCCAGCAGACGGGACAGGTCACTCACCGGGGAGCTGTTTTTT. Its translation is CASRRDRSLTGELFF.

The CDR3 sequence: CASSVTRENEQFF. CDR3 DNA sequence: TGTGCCAGCAGCGTAACCAGGGAAAATGAGCAGTTCTTC. The J gene is TRBJ2-1, the V gene TRBV9; weak D call: TRBD1 (5 bases). From germline, CDR1 is SGDLS and CDR2 YYNGEE. Trimming left V 1 base short and J 7 bases short, with 9 bases between. This CDR3 spans 13 amino acids.

The chain combines TRBV6-6 with TRBJ2-5; D remains unclear. V dropped 5 bases and J dropped 3 bases, with 4 bases sitting between them. The V gene's germline CDR1 is MNHNY and CDR2 SVGAGI (reference sequence). This CDR3 comprises 11 residues. Written as DNA, the CDR3 is TGTGCCAGCAGTCCTAAAGAGACCCAGTACTTC. Protein: CASSPKETQYF.

This chain links TRBV28 with TRBJ2-5; D may be TRBD2 (6 bases). CDR3 length equals 12 residues. V lost 4 bases and J 3 bases, leaving 6 bases between the germline ends. The V gene's germline CDR1 is MDHEN and CDR2 SYDVKM. The CDR3 bases are TGTGCCAGCAGTTGGGGGGAAGAGACCCAGTACTTC. Residues: CASSWGEETQYF.

The chain has TRBV9 and TRBJ2-1; 14 positions agree with TRBD2. The CDR3 is 19 amino acids. Germline lookup yields CDR1 SGDLS and CDR2 YYNGEE. Trimming removed 3 bases from V and 1 base from J; junction bases left unmatched: 9. CDR3 amino acids: CASSGEGTSGSGSYNEQFF. CDR3 nucleotides: TGTGCCAGCAGCGGCGAAGGGACTAGCGGGAGTGGTTCCTACAATGAGCAGTTCTTC.

The chain uses TRBV19 and TRBJ2-5, with 14 bases aligning to TRBD2. Germline V CDR1 and CDR2: LNHDA, SQIVND (reference sequence). The V segment lost 7 bases and the J segment 5 bases; nucleotides outside the gene matches: 9. CDR3 length: 16 residues. This chain's CDR3 is CASTYRGLAGVETQYF. The CDR3 DNA reads TGTGCCAGTACCTACAGGGGACTAGCGGGAGTGGAGACCCAGTACTTC.